This passage covers 3 T cell receptor beta chains from one sample sequenced in a study of vaccination and CD4 T cells after COVID-19. Their cognate antigens are unknown. Noted treatment: roughly 11-day PBMC culture with coronavirus spike peptide pools or control peptides (ViraFEST assay). During the years 2011-2018, before the COVID-19 pandemic, the unexposed donor's CD4+ T cells were collected. Cultured CD4+ T-cell DNA underwent Oncomine TCR Beta short-read sequencing. Genomic DNA was extracted from cultured CD4+ T cells. Via MiXCR, TCRdb re-called the PCR reads, giving one row per CDR3 protein. The sample consists of approximately 11,000 distinct CDR3 sequences, 32% of them appearing once. Sequenced material: CD4+ T cells from blood, cultured in vitro. The receptors derive from a human donor in good health.

This CDR3 reads CASSLYTNEAFF. CDR3 DNA: TGTGCCAGCAGCTTGTATACTAATGAAGCTTTCTTT. J is TRBJ1-1 and V is TRBV5-6, with unresolved D. Germline lookup yields CDR1 SGHDT and CDR2 YYEEEE. Deletions cut 1 base from V and 7 bases from J, with 8 bases between. CDR3 length: 12 amino acids.

The genes are TRBV21-1 and TRBJ1-6; TRBD1, as called in the table, went unchecked against the DNA. TRBV21-1 is described as a pseudogene. The CDR3 extends over 23 amino acids. CDR3 sequence (DNA): TGTGCCAGCAGCAAACGGGTCGGAGACAGGGGTCACTCATCCGGCTCCTATAATTCACCCCTCCACTTT. Translation: CASSKRVGDRGHSSGSYNSPLHF.

By sample share, this clonotype is medium-sized. The genes are TRBV6-1 and TRBJ1-2, with D unresolved. This CDR3 region has 13 residues. Trimming removed 6 bases from V and 2 bases from J, with 10 bases in between. Germline V gene sequence: CDR1 MNHNS, CDR2 SASEGT. CDR3: CASSVRGNYGYTF. The CDR3 DNA reads as TGTGCCAGCAGCGTCAGAGGGAACTATGGCTACACCTTC.